This T cell receptor (beta chain) came from a study of graft-versus-host responses after intestinal transplantation (dated by TCRdb to the early 2020s). With respect to the entire study: The transplants that recipients got were multivisceral, liver-intestinal, or isolated intestinal. All recipients received anti-thymocyte globulin induction followed by maintenance tacrolimus and steroids for 3 to 4 years. After intestinal transplantation, graft-versus-host and host-versus-graft alloreactive T cell clones were followed in the graft, circulation and bone marrow using bulk TCR-beta CDR3 sequencing. Alloreactive clones were identified by sequencing pre-transplant mixed lymphocyte reaction products and comparing these products with unstimulated pre-transplant donor and recipient T cells. A cohort of approximately 24 intestinal transplant recipients, including one retransplant, was enrolled, and 3 patients lacking pretransplant specimens were excluded. Donor T cell macrochimerism was defined as a peak of at least 4% donor T cells among recipient peripheral blood mononuclear cells. Rather than going through the commercial service, samples from three later patients were sequenced in-house on an Illumina MiSeq and processed with MiXCR. The investigation overall reported the following: High GvH to HvG T cell clonal ratios were observed in the allografts of patients with donor T cell macrochimerism. GvH clones were detected in recipient bone marrow, and some appeared earlier in ileal mucosa or blood, consistent with an intestinal mucosal origin. Early after transplant, peak levels of circulating GvH clones were associated with declines in HvG clones. The conclusions were limited by the relatively low number and heterogeneity of the intestinal transplant patients.

In light of the paper, this sample's time point label describes: cells obtained before transplantation from donor or recipient. CD3+CD4+ and CD3+CD8+ populations were FACS-sorted from unstimulated pre-transplant donor and recipient cells taken from spleen or lymph nodes. Library method: the immunoSEQ multiplex PCR assay. For most patients, genomic DNA was isolated using the Qiagen DNeasy Blood and Tissue Kit and was shipped frozen to Adaptive Biotechnologies for TCR sequencing. High-throughput TCR-beta CDR3 sequencing of genomic DNA from most patients was performed by Adaptive Biotechnologies. The original pipeline was this. Adaptive's ImmunoSEQ software supplied the TCR sequencing data for about 18 patients, while MiXCR and VDJtools were used to process a few other patients. To correct CD4 versus CD8 sorting errors, any sequence found in both subsets at a frequency ratio below 5:1 was removed. CDR3 nucleotide sequences shared between donor and recipient were removed because the origin of such sequences could not be assigned. Alloreactive clones required at least 2-fold expansion over unstimulated cells and minimum CFSE-low frequency of 0.002% (template counts) or 0.001% (read counts). A clone was considered mappable if detected in the sequenced pre-transplant spleen, lymph node, or MLR CFSE-low populations of the donor or recipient. Cumulative frequency of alloreactive clones was calculated as a percentage of all sequences weighted by copy number. TCRdb obtained this table from immuneACCESS and retained in-frame rearrangements with V and J assigned. These tables miss some clones; where compared with another copy, unresolved V genes account for less than half of the shortfall, and the remainder is unexplained. The DNA gave D and trimming, while V, J and clone size come from that table. Here the sample has some 97,000 clones; approximately 84% occur a single time. Around 0.86% of the sample goes to the ten largest clones.

Comments on this clone: Which antigen it targets is not known. No much larger clone is present one base from it, and per-base qualities are unavailable.

The sample was unstimulated CD4+ T cells sorted from spleen or lymph node cells, taken before transplant. The receptor was derived from a human donor who was the organ donor for an intestinal transplant.

The sequence in DNA is TGTGCCAGCAGCCGCCCGGGCCCCACGGTATACTATGGCTACACCTTC. Its product reads: CASSRPGPTVYYGYTF. The chain links TRBV28 with TRBJ1-2; the D gene lacks a confident call. Reading from cysteine to phenylalanine, the CDR3 counts 16 amino acids. The kept DNA is CDR3 alone, 48 bases in frame from the first base. CDR1 and CDR2 are drawn from the germline V gene: MDHEN, SYDVKM. Trimming takes 6 bases from V and 3 bases from J, and the germline ends sit 20 bases apart.